This TCR beta chain comes out of a study of human thymus T cells. General observations from the study: Across thymic and blood repertoires, the usage of V and J genes appeared to be biased.

This clone was found once. The antigen is unknown. Sequenced by immunoSEQ multiplex PCR; TCRdb stores in-frame clones only, minus some. The sample lists some 46,000 clones; 94% were seen once. The germline V gene encodes CDR1 MDHEN and CDR2 SYDVKM. The CDR3 runs 16 residues. V lost 7 bases, J lost 2 bases, and 10 bases stayed unmatched. A 0.5-1 mL peripheral blood aliquot was taken intraoperatively from four of eight donors. The TCR comes from a boy under two years old with a congenital heart defect but otherwise immunologically healthy. Sequencing input: blood. V usage is TRBV28 and J usage is TRBJ1-5, with 8 bases lining up with TRBD1. Here the CDR3 DNA reads TGTGCCAGCAAGGAAAACAGGGGGAAGGGCAATCAGCCCCAGCATTTT. Protein product: CASKENRGKGNQPQHF.